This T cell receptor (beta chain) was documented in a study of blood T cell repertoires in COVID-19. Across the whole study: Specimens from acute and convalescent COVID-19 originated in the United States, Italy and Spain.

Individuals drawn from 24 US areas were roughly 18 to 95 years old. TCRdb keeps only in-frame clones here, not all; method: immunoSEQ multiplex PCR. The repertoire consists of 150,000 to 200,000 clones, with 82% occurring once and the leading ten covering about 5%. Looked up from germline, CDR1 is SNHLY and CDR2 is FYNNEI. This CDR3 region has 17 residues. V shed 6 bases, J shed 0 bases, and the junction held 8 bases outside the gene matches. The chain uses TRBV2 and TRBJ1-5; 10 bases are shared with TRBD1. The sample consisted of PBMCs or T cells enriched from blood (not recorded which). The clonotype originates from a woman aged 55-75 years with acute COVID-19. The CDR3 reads CASRKDRGGYSNQPQHF. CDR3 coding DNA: TGTGCCAGCAGGAAGGACAGGGGGGGATATAGCAATCAGCCCCAGCATTTT.